The next 13 T cell receptor beta chains were all read from a single sample in a study of blood T cell repertoires in COVID-19 (TCRdb year 2020). The library was produced with the immunoSEQ multiplex PCR assay. TCRdb holds this immuneACCESS table with in-frame rearrangements only. Some clones are missing; in checked studies, unresolved V genes explain under half, and the rest has no known cause. This sample comprises around 250,000 clones, roughly 83% of them detected only once. Roughly 1.9% of the sample comes from the top ten. The sequencing input was PBMCs or T cells enriched from blood (not recorded which). The source of these receptors is a woman between 45 and 65 years old who had recovered from COVID-19.

This sequence joins TRBV11-3 and TRBJ2-1, with 7 bases lining up with TRBD1. Per germline, CDR1 SGHNT and CDR2 YENEEA. Trimming took 4 bases from V and 6 from J; bases not matched to a gene: 6. This CDR3 contains 14 residues. As DNA, the CDR3 is TGTGCCAGCAGCTATACAGGGGTGTTCAATGAGCAGTTCTTC. Its protein is CASSYTGVFNEQFF.

This chain connects TRBV7-2 to TRBJ1-1; D might be TRBD1 (6 bases). Germline CDR1 SGHTA, CDR2 FQGNSA. The CDR3 has 14 residues. V lost 4 bases to trimming and J lost 7 bases, with 16 bases between them. CDR3 loop: CASSYTSGAREAFF. For the CDR3, the DNA is TGTGCCAGCAGCTATACTTCAGGGGCACGTGAAGCTTTCTTT.

This rearrangement joins TRBV7-6 to TRBJ1-1; possible D gene TRBD1, 6 bases. Germline lookup yields CDR1 SGHVS and CDR2 FNYEAQ. The CDR3 loop spans 16 amino acids. Trimming took off 1 base at V and 1 base at J, with 13 bases between the two ends. CDR3 DNA sequence: TGTGCCAGCAGCTTAGGTATCAGGGGTCCGAACACTGAAGCTTTCTTT. This codes for CASSLGIRGPNTEAFF.

This clone was detected only a few times. CDR3 sequence reads: CASSLGWGGYSNQPQHF. CDR3 nucleotide sequence: TGTGCCAGCAGCTTGGGTTGGGGAGGTTATAGCAATCAGCCCCAGCATTTT. The chain uses TRBV7-8 and TRBJ1-5; D is ambiguous. Germline lookup yields CDR1 SGHVS and CDR2 FQNEAQ. CDR3 size: 17 residues. The V gene lost 3 bases and the J gene lost 0 bases, with 15 bases spanning the gap.

This rearrangement joins TRBV7-2 to TRBJ1-5, with TRBD1 identical over 7 bases. The V segment lost 0 bases and the J segment 3 bases; nucleotides outside the gene matches: 2. From germline, CDR1 is SGHTA and CDR2 FQGNSA. This CDR3 is built from 15 residues. For the CDR3, the DNA is TGTGCCAGCAGCTTAGCCGGACAGGTCAATCAGCCCCAGCATTTT. It yields the protein CASSLAGQVNQPQHF.

This clone has only a few counts. V and J are TRBV2 and TRBJ2-7, with 10 bases matching TRBD1. With V trimmed by 11 bases and J by 4 bases, 11 bases remained unmatched. This CDR3 spans 14 amino acids. Per germline, CDR1 SNHLY and CDR2 FYNNEI. The CDR3 region has the DNA TGTGCCGGGACGACAGGGGGCGAGCGGTACGAGCAGTACTTC. Protein sequence: CAGTTGGERYEQYF.

V usage is TRBV24-1 and J usage is TRBJ2-5; D unresolved. The CDR3 loop spans 13 amino acids. Germline V gives CDR1 KGHDR, CDR2 SFDVKD. Trimming shortened V by 3 bases and J by 6 bases, and 10 bases separated the two germline ends. This CDR3 reads CATSDRVAKTQYF. The CDR3, as DNA: TGTGCCACCAGTGATCGGGTCGCGAAGACCCAGTACTTC.

The rearrangement joins TRBV30 to TRBJ2-2; D gene unclear. The V gene lost 4 bases and the J gene lost 5 bases, with 8 bases spanning the gap. CDR3 length: 12 residues. Looked up from germline, CDR1 is GTSNPN and CDR2 is SVGIG (reference sequence). Here the CDR3 reads CAWTSVTGELFF. In DNA form, the CDR3 reads TGTGCCTGGACCTCCGTGACCGGGGAGCTGTTTTTT.

The chain has TRBV19 and TRBJ1-3; D may be TRBD1 (5 bases). Looked up from germline, CDR1 is LNHDA and CDR2 is SQIVND (reference sequence). The CDR3 covers 14 residues. V was trimmed by 6 bases and J by 0 bases, leaving 9 bases between them. The CDR3 region has the DNA TGTGCCAGTAGGACAGTTCACTCTGGAAACACCATATATTTT. Translated: CASRTVHSGNTIYF.

The chain has TRBV29-1 and TRBJ1-2, with a tentative D call TRBD1 (5 bases). Trimming pared 6 bases from V and 5 bases from J, leaving 16 bases between. The CDR3 runs 13 residues. Germline V gene data show CDR1 as SQVTM and CDR2 as ANQGSEA. CDR3 in DNA: TGCAGCGTCCGACGCACCGACAGTTATGGCTACACCTTC. This translates into CSVRRTDSYGYTF.

V and J are TRBV4-1 and TRBJ1-4; D unresolved. The CDR3 spans 14 residues. CDR1 and CDR2 from the germline V gene are MGHRA and YSYEKL. V lost 1 base, J lost 7 bases, and 10 bases lay in between. The CDR3 DNA sequence: TGCGCCAGCAGCCAAGGTTCACTAAGTGAAAAACTGTTTTTT. Amino acid sequence: CASSQGSLSEKLFF.

The chain links TRBV6-6 to TRBJ1-2; a possible D gene is TRBD1 (6 bases). The CDR3 runs 14 residues. In germline, CDR1 is MNHNY, CDR2 SVGAGI (reference sequence). Trimming left V 2 bases short and J 4 bases short, with 11 bases between. The CDR3, as DNA: TGTGCCAGCAGTTACGCGGAGACAGGCTATGGCTACACCTTC. Amino acid sequence: CASSYAETGYGYTF.

The count of this clone is one. The V call is TRBV4-3, the J call TRBJ1-2; no clear D gene. CDR3 length: 16 residues. Trimming took off 0 bases at V and 0 bases at J, with 11 bases between the two ends. Germline assignment: CDR1 LGHNA and CDR2 YSLEER. The CDR3 sequence: CASSQEIAGANYGYTF. CDR3 DNA: TGCGCCAGCAGCCAAGAGATAGCGGGAGCTAACTATGGCTACACCTTC.